The clone carrying this T cell receptor beta chain was recorded once. Antigen: not known. The PCR used 60 Vbeta and 13 Jbeta primers. Only in-frame clones appear in the TCRdb table, and some are missing; sequencing was by immunoSEQ multiplex PCR. The repertoire has approximately 170,000 clones, around four fifths of them found once; the top ten carry approximately 4%. V shed 5 bases, J shed 7 bases, and the junction held 11 bases outside the gene matches. The CDR3 spans 15 residues. The germline gives CDR1 MGHRA, CDR2 YSYEKL. These data belong to a study of cytomegalovirus exposure and HLA in healthy donors. Study background: About 85 million unique TCRs from HLA-typed donors were held in an early release of data.

General study results and limits: Because they were indistinguishable, some V segments, including TRBV6-2 and TRBV6-3, were excluded.

Input material: PBMCs. V usage is TRBV4-1 and J usage is TRBJ2-5, with 9 bases lining up with TRBD1. This clonotype was obtained from a man aged 50 to 60 in good health and CMV-seropositive. The CDR3 protein is CASSRGQGVAGTQYF. The CDR3 nucleotides read TGCGCCAGCAGCAGGGGACAGGGAGTAGCGGGGACCCAGTACTTC.